This T cell receptor (beta chain) came from a study of Ad26.COV2.S vaccination and SARS-CoV-2 variants. In the study overall: Into the muscle, Ad26.COV2.S was dosed once or twice, 56 days apart.

The protocol was immunoSEQ multiplex PCR, while the TCRdb copy is restricted to in-frame clones and leaves out a portion. The sample has roughly 500,000 clones, 89% seen once. The CDR3 extends over 15 amino acids. Germline CDR1 and CDR2: SGDLS and YYNGEE. V lost 4 bases and J lost 1; bases outside the gene matches: 4. Findings and limits, study-wide: Estimates derived from TCR breadth and depth analyses may have underestimated total T cell responses.

Treatment meaning: 15 to 20 received Ad26.COV2.S at low or high dose, single or two shots; roughly five received placebo; per-sample allocation not given. It was on day 63 after the first vaccine or placebo injection that samples were taken. The donor's status was that of an adult aged 18-55 years in Boston. The administered vaccine (an Ad26 vector) expressed Wuhan-strain SARS-CoV-2 spike. With regard to this clone: Antigen: not known.

This TCR was recovered from a person between 18 and 59 years old who received the Ad26.COV2.S COVID-19 vaccine or a placebo. The gene calls are TRBV9 and TRBJ2-3; 9 nucleotides line up with TRBD2. The input for sequencing was peripheral blood, taken in a trial of Ad26.COV2.S vaccine versus placebo. For the CDR3, the DNA is TGTGCCAGCAGCATGACTAGCGGAGGCACAGATACGCAGTATTTT. This gives the protein CASSMTSGGTDTQYF.